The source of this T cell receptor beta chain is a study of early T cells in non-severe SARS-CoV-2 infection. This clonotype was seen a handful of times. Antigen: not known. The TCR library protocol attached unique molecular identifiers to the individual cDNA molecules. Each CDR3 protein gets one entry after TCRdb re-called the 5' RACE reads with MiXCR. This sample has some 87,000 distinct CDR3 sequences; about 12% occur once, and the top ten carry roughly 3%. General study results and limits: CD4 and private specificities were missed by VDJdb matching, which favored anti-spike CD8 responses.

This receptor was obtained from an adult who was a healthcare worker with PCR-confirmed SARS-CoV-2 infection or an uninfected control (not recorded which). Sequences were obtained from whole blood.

The chain's CDR3 is CASGFASQGKKDNYGYTF. Here the CDR3 DNA reads TGTGCTAGTGGTTTTGCATCACAGGGAAAAAAGGATAACTATGGCTACACCTTC. The chain is built from TRBV12-5 and TRBJ1-2; D perhaps matches TRBD1 (6 bases). In germline, CDR1 is LGHNT, CDR2 FRNRAP. V lost 3 bases, J lost 1 base, and 21 bases lay in between. The CDR3 is 18 amino acids.